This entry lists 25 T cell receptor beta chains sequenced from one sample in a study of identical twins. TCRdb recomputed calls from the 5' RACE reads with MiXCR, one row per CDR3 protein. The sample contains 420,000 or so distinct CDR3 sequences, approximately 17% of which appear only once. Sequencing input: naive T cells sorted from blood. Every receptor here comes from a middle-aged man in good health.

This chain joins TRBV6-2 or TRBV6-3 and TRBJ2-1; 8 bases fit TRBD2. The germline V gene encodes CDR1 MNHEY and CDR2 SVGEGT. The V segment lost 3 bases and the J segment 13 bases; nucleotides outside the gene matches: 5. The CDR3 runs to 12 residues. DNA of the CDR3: TGTGCCAGCAGTTATCCCAGCGGGAGCCAGTTCTTC. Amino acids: CASSYPSGSQFF.

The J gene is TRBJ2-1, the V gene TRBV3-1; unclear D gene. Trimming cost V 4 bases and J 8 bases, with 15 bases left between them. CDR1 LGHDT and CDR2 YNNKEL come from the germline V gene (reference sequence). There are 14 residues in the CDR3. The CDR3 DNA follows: TGTGCCAGCAGCCCGCTCCTAAAAGACGATGAGCAGTTCTTC. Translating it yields CASSPLLKDDEQFF.

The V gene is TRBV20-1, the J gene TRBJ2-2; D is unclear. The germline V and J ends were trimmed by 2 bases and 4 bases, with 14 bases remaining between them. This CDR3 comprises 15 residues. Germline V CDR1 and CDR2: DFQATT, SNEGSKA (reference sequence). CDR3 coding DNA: TGCAGTGCTAGACCTGGGCGCGGTGGCACCGGGGAGCTGTTTTTT. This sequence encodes CSARPGRGGTGELFF.

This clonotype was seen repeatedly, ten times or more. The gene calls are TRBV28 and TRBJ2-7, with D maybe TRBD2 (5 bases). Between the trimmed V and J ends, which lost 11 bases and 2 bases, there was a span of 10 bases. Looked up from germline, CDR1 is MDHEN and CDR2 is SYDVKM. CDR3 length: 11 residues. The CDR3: CAGGLAYEQYF. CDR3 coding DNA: TGTGCCGGCGGGCTTGCCTACGAGCAGTACTTC. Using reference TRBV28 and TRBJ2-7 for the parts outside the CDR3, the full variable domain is DVKVTQSSRYLVKRTGEKVFLECVQDMDHENMFWYRQDPGLGLRLIYFSYDVKMKEKGDIPEGYSVSREKKERFSLILESASTNQTSMYLCAGGLAYEQYFGPGTRLTVT.

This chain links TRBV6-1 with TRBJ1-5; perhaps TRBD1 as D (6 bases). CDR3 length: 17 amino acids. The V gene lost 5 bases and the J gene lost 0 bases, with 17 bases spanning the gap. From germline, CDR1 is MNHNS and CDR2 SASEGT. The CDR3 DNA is TGTGCCAGCAGTCATCCCGAACGGACAGATAGCAATCAGCCCCAGCATTTT. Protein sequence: CASSHPERTDSNQPQHF.

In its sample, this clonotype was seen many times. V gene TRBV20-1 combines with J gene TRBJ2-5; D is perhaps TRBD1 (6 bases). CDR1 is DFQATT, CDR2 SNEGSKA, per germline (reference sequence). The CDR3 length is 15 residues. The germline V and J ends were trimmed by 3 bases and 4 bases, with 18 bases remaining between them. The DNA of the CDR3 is TGCAGTGCTAGTTGGCTCAGGGGTCGCACAGAGACCCAGTACTTC. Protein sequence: CSASWLRGRTETQYF.

The CDR3 coding sequence is TGTGCCAGCAGAAAAACGACAGGGTATACCCCTGGGGCCAACGTCCTGACTTTC. Its translation is CASRKTTGYTPGANVLTF. The chain couples TRBV12-3 or TRBV12-4 to TRBJ2-6; 7 bases fit TRBD1. This CDR3 region has 18 residues. With V trimmed by 6 bases and J by 2 bases, 13 bases remained unmatched.

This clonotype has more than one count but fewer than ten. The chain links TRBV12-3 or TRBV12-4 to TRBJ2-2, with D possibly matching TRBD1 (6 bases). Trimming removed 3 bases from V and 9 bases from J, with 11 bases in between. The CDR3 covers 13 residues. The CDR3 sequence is CASSFSGARELFF. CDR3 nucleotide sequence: TGTGCCAGCAGTTTTTCAGGGGCCAGGGAGCTGTTTTTT.

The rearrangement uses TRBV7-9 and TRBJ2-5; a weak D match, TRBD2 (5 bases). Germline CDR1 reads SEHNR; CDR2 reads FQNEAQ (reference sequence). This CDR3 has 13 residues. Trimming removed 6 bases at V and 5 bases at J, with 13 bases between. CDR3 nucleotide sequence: TGTGCCAGCAGTCAGTCATGGGAGGAGACCCAGTACTTC. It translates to CASSQSWEETQYF.

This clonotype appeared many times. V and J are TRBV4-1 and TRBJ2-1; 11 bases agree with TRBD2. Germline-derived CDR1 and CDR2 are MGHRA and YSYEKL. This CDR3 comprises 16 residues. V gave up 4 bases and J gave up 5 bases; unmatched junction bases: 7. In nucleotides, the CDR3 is TGCGCCAGCAGCCCGTATGATAGCGGGGGGGACAATGAGCAGTTCTTC. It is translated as CASSPYDSGGDNEQFF.

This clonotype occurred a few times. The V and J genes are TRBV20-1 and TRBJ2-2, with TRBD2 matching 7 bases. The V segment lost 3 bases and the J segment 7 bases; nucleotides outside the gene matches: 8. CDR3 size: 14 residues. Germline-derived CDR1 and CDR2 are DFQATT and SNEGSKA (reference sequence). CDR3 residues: CSARSGGSIGELFF. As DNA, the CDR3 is TGCAGTGCTAGGTCGGGGGGTTCGATCGGGGAGCTGTTTTTT.

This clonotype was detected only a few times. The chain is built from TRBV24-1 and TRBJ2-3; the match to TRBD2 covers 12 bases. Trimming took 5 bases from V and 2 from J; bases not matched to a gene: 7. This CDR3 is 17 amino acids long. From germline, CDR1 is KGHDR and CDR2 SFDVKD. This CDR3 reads CATSGQGTSGYTDTQYF. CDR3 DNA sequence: TGTGCCACCAGTGGCCAGGGGACTAGCGGGTACACAGATACGCAGTATTTT.

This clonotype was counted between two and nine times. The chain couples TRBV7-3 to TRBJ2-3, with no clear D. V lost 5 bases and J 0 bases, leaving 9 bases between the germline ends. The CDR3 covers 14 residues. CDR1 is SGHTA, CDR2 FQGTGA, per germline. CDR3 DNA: TGTGCCAGCAGCCCCTCGCGGAGCACAGATACGCAGTATTTT. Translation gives CASSPSRSTDTQYF. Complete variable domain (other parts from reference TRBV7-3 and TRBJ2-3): GAGVSQTPSNKVTEKGKYVELRCDPISGHTALYWYRQSLGQGPEFLIYFQGTGAADDSGLPNDRFFAVRPEGSVSTLKIQRTERGDSAVYLCASSPSRSTDTQYFGPGTRLTVL.

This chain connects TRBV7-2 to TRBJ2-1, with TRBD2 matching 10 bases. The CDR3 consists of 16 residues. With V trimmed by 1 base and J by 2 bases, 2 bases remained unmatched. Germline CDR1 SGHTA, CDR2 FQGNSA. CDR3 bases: TGTGCCAGCAGCTTAGTGGGACTAGCGACCTACAATGAGCAGTTCTTC. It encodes CASSLVGLATYNEQFF.

The chain's CDR3 is CSARAVLRDRSRTDTQYF. In nucleotides, the CDR3 is TGCAGTGCTAGAGCTGTTTTAAGGGACAGATCCCGCACAGATACGCAGTATTTT. The rearrangement uses TRBV20-1 and TRBJ2-3; 7 bases fit TRBD1. In germline, CDR1 is DFQATT, CDR2 SNEGSKA (reference sequence). This CDR3 spans 18 amino acids. Trimming took 1 base from V and 1 from J; bases not matched to a gene: 14.

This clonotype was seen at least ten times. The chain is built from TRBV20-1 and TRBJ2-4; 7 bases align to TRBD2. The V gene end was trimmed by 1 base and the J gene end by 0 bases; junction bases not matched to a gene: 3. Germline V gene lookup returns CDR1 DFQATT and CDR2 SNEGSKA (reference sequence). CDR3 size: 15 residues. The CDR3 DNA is TGCAGTGCTAGAGCCCGGGGGGTAGCCAAAAACATTCAGTACTTC. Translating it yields CSARARGVAKNIQYF.

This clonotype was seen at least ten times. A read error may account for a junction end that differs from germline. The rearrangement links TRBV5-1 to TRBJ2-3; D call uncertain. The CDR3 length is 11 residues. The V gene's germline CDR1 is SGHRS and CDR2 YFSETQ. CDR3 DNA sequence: TGTGCCAGCAGCTTAGGAGATACGCAGTATTTT. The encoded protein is CASSLGDTQYF.

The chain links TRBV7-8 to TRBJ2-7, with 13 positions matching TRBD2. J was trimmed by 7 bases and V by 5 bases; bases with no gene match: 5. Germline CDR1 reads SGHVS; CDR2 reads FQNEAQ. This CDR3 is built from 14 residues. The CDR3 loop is CASSQLAGGQEQYF. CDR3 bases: TGTGCCAGCAGCCAACTAGCGGGAGGGCAAGAGCAGTACTTC.

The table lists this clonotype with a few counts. CDR3 region: CASSRTGGWNSPLHF. The CDR3 nucleotides are TGTGCCAGCAGCCGGACAGGGGGCTGGAATTCACCCCTCCACTTT. The chain has TRBV6-2 or TRBV6-3 and TRBJ1-6; 11 bases are a match to TRBD1. Losses at the gene ends were 6 bases for V and 7 bases for J; bases not matched to a gene: 5. This CDR3 comprises 15 residues. Germline V gene lookup returns CDR1 MNHEY and CDR2 SVGEGT.

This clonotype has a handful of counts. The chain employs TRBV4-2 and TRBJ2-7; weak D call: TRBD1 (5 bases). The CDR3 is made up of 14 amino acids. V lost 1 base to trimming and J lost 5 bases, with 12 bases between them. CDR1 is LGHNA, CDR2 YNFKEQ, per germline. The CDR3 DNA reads TGTGCCAGCAGCCAAGCAATGGGGCTCCACGAGCAGTACTTC. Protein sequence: CASSQAMGLHEQYF.

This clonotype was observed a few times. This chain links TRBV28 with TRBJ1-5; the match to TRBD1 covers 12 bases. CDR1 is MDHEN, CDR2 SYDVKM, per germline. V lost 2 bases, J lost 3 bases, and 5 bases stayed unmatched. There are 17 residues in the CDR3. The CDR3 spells CASSLRGTGGHNQPQHF. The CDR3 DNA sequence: TGTGCCAGCAGTTTAAGGGGGACAGGGGGCCACAATCAGCCCCAGCATTTT.

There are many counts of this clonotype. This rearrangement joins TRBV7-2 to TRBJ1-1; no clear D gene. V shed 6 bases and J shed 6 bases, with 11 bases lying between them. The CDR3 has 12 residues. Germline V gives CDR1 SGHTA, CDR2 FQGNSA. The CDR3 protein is CASSVGSPEAFF. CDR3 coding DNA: TGTGCCAGCAGTGTGGGCAGTCCTGAAGCTTTCTTT. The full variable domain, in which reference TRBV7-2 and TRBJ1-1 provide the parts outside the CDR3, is GAGVSQSPSNKVTEKGKDVELRCDPISGHTALYWYRQSLGQGLEFLIYFQGNSAPDKSGLPSDRFSAERTGGSVSTLTIQRTQQEDSAVYLCASSVGSPEAFFGQGTRLTVV.

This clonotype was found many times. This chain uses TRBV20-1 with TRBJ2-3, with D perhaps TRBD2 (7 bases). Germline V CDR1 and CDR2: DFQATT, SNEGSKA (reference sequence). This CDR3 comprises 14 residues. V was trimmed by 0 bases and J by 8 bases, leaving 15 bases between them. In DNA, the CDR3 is TGCAGTGCTAGAGACGCGGGGGCCAGCGGTACGCAGTATTTT. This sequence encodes CSARDAGASGTQYF.

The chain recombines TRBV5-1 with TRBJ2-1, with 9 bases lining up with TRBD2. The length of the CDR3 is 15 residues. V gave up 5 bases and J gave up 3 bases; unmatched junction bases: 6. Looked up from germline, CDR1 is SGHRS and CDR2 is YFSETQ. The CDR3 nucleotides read TGCGCCAGCAGGGTGTCTAGCGGGATCTACAATGAGCAGTTCTTC. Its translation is CASRVSSGIYNEQFF.

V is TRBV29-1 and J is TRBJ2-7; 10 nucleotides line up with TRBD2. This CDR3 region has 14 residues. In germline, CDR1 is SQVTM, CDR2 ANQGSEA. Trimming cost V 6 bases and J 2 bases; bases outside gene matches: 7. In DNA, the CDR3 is TGCAGCGTCGCGAGGAGCGGGAGGGCCTACGAGCAGTACTTC. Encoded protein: CSVARSGRAYEQYF.